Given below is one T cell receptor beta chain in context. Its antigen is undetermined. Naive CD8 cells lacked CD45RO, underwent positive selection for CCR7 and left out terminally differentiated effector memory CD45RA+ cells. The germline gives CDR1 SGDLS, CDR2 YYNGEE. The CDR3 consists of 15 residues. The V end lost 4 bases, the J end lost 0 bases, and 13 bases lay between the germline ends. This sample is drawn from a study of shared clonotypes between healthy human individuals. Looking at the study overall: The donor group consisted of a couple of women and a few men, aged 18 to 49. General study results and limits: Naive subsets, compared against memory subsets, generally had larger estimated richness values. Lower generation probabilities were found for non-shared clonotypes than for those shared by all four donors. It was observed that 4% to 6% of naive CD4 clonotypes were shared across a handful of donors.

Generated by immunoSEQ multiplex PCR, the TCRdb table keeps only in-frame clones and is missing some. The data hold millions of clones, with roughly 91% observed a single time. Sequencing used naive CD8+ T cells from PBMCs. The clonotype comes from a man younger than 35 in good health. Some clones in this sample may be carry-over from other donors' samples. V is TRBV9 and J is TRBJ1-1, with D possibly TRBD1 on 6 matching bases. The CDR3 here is CASSTPTGLNTEAFF. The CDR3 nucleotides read TGTGCCAGCAGCACACCTACAGGGTTGAACACTGAAGCTTTCTTT. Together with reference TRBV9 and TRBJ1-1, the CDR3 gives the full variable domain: DSGVTQTPKHLITATGQRVTLRCSPRSGDLSVYWYQQSLDQGLQFLIQYYNGEERAKGNILERFSAQQFPDLHSELNLSSLELGDSALYFCASSTPTGLNTEAFFGQGTRLTVV.